Reported below is one TCR beta chain. The data are from a study of CD8 T cells in Susac syndrome. Study-level information: Sequencing included Susac syndrome patients, about six of them with active disease and roughly eight in remission. When blood was collected, patients with Susac syndrome were therapy-naive, were taking corticosteroids, or were receiving intravenous immunoglobulin alone.

All included Susac syndrome patients satisfied recently defined diagnostic criteria for definite or probable disease. With random hexamers, reverse transcription was performed on roughly 0.5 to 1 ug of RNA. One entry per CDR3 protein, called by TCRdb with MiXCR from the immunoSEQ multiplex PCR reads. The sample carries some 180,000 distinct CDR3 sequences, 90% to 95% recorded once. This TCR was sampled from a human donor with Susac syndrome. Material: CD4+ T cells from PBMCs.

CDR3 region: CASSYRDDNSPLHF. CDR3 nucleotides: TGTGCCAGCAGCTACAGGGACGATAATTCACCCCTCCACTTT. The V call is TRBV5-4, the J call TRBJ1-6, with D perhaps matching TRBD1 (6 bases). Trimming removed 3 bases at V and 5 bases at J, with 9 bases between. Per germline, CDR1 SGHNT and CDR2 YYREEE (reference sequence). The CDR3 consists of 14 residues.